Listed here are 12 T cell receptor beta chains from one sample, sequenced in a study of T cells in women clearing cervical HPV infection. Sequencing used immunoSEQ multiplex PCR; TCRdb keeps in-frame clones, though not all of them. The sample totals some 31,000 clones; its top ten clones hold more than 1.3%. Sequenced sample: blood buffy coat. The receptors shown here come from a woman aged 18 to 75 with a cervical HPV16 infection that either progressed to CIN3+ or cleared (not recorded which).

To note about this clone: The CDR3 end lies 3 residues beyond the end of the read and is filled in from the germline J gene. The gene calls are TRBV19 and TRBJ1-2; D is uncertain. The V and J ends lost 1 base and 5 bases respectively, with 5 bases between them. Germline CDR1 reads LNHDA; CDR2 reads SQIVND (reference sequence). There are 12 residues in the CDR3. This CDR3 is CASSIVGYGYTF. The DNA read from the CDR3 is TGTGCCAGTAGTATAGTCGGGTATGGC.

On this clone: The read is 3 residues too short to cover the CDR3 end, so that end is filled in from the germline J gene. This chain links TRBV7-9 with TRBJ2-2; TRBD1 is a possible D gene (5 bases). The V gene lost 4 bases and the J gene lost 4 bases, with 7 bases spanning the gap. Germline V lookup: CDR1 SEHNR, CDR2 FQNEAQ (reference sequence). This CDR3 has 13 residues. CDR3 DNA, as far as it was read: TGTGCCAGCAGCTCCCAGGGCACCGGGGAG. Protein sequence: CASSSQGTGE. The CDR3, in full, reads CASSSQGTGELFF.

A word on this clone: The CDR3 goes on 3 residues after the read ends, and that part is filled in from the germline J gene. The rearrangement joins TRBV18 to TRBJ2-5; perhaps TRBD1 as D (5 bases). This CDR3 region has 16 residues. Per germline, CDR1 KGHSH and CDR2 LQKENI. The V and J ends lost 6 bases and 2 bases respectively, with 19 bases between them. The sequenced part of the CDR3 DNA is TGTGCCAGCTCGCTGACAGAATTATACCTACAAGAGACC. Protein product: CASSLTELYLQET. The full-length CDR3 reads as CASSLTELYLQETQYF.

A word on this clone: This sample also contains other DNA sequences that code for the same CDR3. The CDR3 here is CASSLRGKNQPQHF. Partial CDR3 DNA: TGTGCCAGCAGCTTACGCGGCAAAAATCAGCCC. The rearrangement uses TRBV7-2 and TRBJ1-5; the D is unclear. The CDR3 extends 3 residues past the end of the read, so its final part is completed from the germline J gene. CDR1 is SGHTA and CDR2 is FQGNSA in the germline V gene. CDR3 length: 14 amino acids. The germline V and J ends were trimmed by 2 bases and 4 bases, with 9 bases remaining between them.

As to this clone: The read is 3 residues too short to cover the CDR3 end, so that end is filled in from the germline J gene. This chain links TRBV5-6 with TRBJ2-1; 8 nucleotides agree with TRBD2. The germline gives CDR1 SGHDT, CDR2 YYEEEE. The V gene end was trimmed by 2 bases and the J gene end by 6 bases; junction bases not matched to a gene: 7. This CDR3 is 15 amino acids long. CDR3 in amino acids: CASSFRGGGRNEQFF. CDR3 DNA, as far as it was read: TGTGCCAGCAGCTTTCGTGGCGGGGGGCGCAATGAG.

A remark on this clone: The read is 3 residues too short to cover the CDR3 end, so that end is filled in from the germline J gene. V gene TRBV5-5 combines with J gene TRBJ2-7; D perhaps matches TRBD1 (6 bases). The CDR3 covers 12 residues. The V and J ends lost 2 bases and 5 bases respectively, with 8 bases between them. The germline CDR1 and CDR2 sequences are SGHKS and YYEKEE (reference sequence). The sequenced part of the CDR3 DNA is TGTGCCAGCAGCTTTGGGGGCCACGAG. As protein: CASSFGGHE. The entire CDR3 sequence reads CASSFGGHEQYF.

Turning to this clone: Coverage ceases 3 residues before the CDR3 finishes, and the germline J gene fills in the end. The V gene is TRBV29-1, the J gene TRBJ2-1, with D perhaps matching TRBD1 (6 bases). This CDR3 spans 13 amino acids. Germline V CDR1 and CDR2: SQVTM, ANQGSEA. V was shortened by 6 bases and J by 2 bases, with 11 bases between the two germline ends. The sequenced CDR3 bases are TGCAGCGTAACAGGGAGCGCCTACAATGAG. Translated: CSVTGSAYNE. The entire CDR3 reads CSVTGSAYNEQFF.

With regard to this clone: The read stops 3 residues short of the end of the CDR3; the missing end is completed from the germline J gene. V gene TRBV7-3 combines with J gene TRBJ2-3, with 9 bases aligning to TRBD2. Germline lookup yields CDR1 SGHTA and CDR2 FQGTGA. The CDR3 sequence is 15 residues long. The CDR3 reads CASSSGYAGGETQYF. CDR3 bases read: TGTGCCAGCAGCTCCGGTTATGCGGGGGGGGAGACG.

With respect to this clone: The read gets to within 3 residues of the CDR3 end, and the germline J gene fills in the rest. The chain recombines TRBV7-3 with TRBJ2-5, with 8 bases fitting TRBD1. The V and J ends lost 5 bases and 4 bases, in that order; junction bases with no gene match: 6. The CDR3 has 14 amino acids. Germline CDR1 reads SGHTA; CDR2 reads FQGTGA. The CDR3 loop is CASSTTGQGETQYF. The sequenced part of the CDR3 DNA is TGTGCCAGCAGCACCACTGGACAGGGAGAGACC.

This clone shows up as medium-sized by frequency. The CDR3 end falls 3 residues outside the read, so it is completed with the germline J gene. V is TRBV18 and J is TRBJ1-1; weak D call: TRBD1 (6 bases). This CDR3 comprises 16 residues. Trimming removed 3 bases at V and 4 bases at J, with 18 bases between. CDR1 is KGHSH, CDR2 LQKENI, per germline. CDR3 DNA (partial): TGTGCCAGCTCACCCAACCCCATACAGGGATTCACTGAA. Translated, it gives CASSPNPIQGFTE. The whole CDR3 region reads CASSPNPIQGFTEAFF. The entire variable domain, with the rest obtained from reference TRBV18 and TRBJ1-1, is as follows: NAGVMQNPRHLVRRRGQEARLRCSPMKGHSHVYWYRQLPEEGLKFMVYLQKENIIDESGMPKERFSAEFPKEGPSILRIQQVVRGDSAAYFCASSPNPIQGFTEAFFGQGTRLTVV.

CDR3 bases read: TGCAGTGCAACGACCCTCCCAGCGATTGGTACAGATACG. Translating it yields CSATTLPAIGTDT. The CDR3, in full, reads CSATTLPAIGTDTQYF. The V and J genes are TRBV20-1 and TRBJ2-3; D gene uncertain. The read is 3 residues too short to cover the CDR3 end, so that end is filled in from the germline J gene. V lost 6 bases and J 3 bases, leaving 22 bases between the germline ends. From germline, CDR1 is DFQATT and CDR2 SNEGSKA (reference sequence). CDR3 length equals 16 residues.

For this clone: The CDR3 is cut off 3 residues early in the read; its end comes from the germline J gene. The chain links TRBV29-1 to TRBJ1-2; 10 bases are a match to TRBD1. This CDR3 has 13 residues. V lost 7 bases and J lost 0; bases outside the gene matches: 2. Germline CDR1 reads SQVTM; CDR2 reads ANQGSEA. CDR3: CSGGQGSNYGYTF. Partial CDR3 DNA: TGCAGCGGGGGACAGGGGTCTAACTATGGC.